These 30 T cell receptor beta chains share one sample of origin, sequenced in a study of blood T cell repertoires in COVID-19. The repertoire was sequenced with immunoSEQ multiplex PCR; TCRdb's copy has only in-frame clones and lacks some. This sample carries more than 100,000 clones, roughly 88% of them seen once, and the ten largest clones take about 1%. The sequencing input was peripheral blood. The receptors stem from a woman between 50 and 59 years old with active or convalescent COVID-19.

The gene calls are TRBV19 and TRBJ2-1; TRBD2 might be the D (5 bases). Looked up from germline, CDR1 is LNHDA and CDR2 is SQIVND (reference sequence). V gave up 1 base and J gave up 9 bases, with 10 bases separating them. The CDR3 loop spans 13 amino acids. CDR3 protein: CASSIAVGSEQFF. The CDR3 DNA reads as TGTGCCAGTAGTATAGCTGTGGGGAGTGAGCAGTTCTTC.

The CDR3 region has the DNA TGTGCCAGCAGCCCCCGACTAGCGGGATATGAGCAGTACTTC. Its translation: CASSPRLAGYEQYF. The V gene is TRBV7-2, the J gene TRBJ2-7; 11 bases map to TRBD2. In germline, CDR1 is SGHTA, CDR2 FQGNSA. The CDR3 extends over 14 amino acids. J was trimmed by 7 bases and V by 5 bases; bases with no gene match: 7. The full variable domain, in which reference TRBV7-2 and TRBJ2-7 provide the parts outside the CDR3, is GAGVSQSPSNKVTEKGKDVELRCDPISGHTALYWYRQSLGQGLEFLIYFQGNSAPDKSGLPSDRFSAERTGGSVSTLTIQRTQQEDSAVYLCASSPRLAGYEQYFGPGTRLTVT.

The chain joins TRBV5-4 to TRBJ1-6, with 7 bases matching TRBD1. CDR3 length equals 14 residues. V dropped 4 bases and J dropped 5; count of bases not matched to a gene: 3. Germline V CDR1 and CDR2: SGHNT, YYREEE (reference sequence). The CDR3 reads CASSRDSNNSPLHF. The CDR3 DNA reads TGTGCCAGCAGCAGGGACAGTAATAATTCACCCCTCCACTTT.

This clone was seen a single time. V usage is TRBV9 and J usage is TRBJ2-7; D call uncertain. Germline V lookup: CDR1 SGDLS, CDR2 YYNGEE. V was trimmed by 5 bases and J by 1 base, leaving 10 bases between them. The CDR3 has 13 residues. CDR3 region: CASSKAGSYEQYF. CDR3 bases: TGTGCCAGCAGTAAAGCAGGATCCTACGAGCAGTACTTC.

The chain couples TRBV5-4 to TRBJ2-3; D unclear. The CDR3 covers 12 residues. Germline V gene lookup returns CDR1 SGHNT and CDR2 YYREEE (reference sequence). The V gene lost 2 bases and the J gene lost 9 bases, with 10 bases spanning the gap. CDR3 protein: CASSLEVETQYF. DNA of the CDR3: TGTGCCAGCAGCTTAGAGGTAGAAACGCAGTATTTT.

The V call is TRBV18, the J call TRBJ2-7; TRBD1 matches at 10 bases. The CDR3 sequence is 15 residues long. Germline loops: CDR1 KGHSH, CDR2 LQKENI. Trimming took 4 bases from V and 1 from J; bases not matched to a gene: 4. The CDR3 loop reads CASSQGQGVSYEQYF. The CDR3 region has the DNA TGTGCCAGCTCACAAGGACAGGGGGTATCCTACGAGCAGTACTTC. The whole variable domain, filled in from reference TRBV18 and TRBJ2-7, reads NAGVMQNPRHLVRRRGQEARLRCSPMKGHSHVYWYRQLPEEGLKFMVYLQKENIIDESGMPKERFSAEFPKEGPSILRIQQVVRGDSAAYFCASSQGQGVSYEQYFGPGTRLTVT.

V is TRBV5-4 and J is TRBJ1-4; the match to TRBD1 covers 8 bases. The CDR3 contains 16 residues. The trim removed 0 bases at V and 7 bases at J, leaving 8 bases unmatched. The germline V gene encodes CDR1 SGHNT and CDR2 YYREEE (reference sequence). CDR3 sequence reads: CASSLALAGGSEKLFF. In DNA, the CDR3 is TGTGCCAGCAGCTTGGCCTTGGCAGGGGGCAGTGAAAAACTGTTTTTT.

The rearrangement joins TRBV4-2 to TRBJ2-6; possibly TRBD1 for D (5 bases). The V end was cut by 3 bases, the J end by 4 bases, with 10 bases between. CDR1 and CDR2 from the germline V gene are LGHNA and YNFKEQ. The CDR3 extends over 15 amino acids. The CDR3 sequence is CASSQDTAGANVLTF. The CDR3 DNA is TGTGCCAGCAGCCAGGACACTGCCGGGGCCAACGTCCTGACTTTC.

The rearrangement uses TRBV5-1 and TRBJ2-3, with 11 bases matching TRBD2. This CDR3 comprises 15 residues. Germline V gene lookup returns CDR1 SGHRS and CDR2 YFSETQ. With 3 bases clipped from V and 2 bases from J, the junction kept 2 bases outside the gene matches. The CDR3, as DNA: TGCGCCAGCAGCTCTAGCGGGAGGTCCACAGATACGCAGTATTTT. Translated, it gives CASSSSGRSTDTQYF.

J is TRBJ2-5 and V is TRBV2; the match to TRBD1 covers 7 bases. The J segment lost 5 bases and the V segment lost 6 bases, leaving 6 bases of the junction unmatched. Germline assignment: CDR1 SNHLY and CDR2 FYNNEI. The CDR3 has 13 residues. The CDR3 bases are TGTGCCAGCAGCGGACAGGATGTTGAGACCCAGTACTTC. Translating it yields CASSGQDVETQYF.

The gene calls are TRBV28 and TRBJ2-5; the match to TRBD2 covers 10 bases. Germline CDR1 MDHEN, CDR2 SYDVKM. V lost 2 bases to trimming and J lost 5 bases; unmatched junction nucleotides: 11. The CDR3 contains 17 residues. The CDR3 DNA sequence: TGTGCCAGCAGTTTACCCTGGAGCGGGAGGGCCCGGGAGACCCAGTACTTC. Amino acid sequence: CASSLPWSGRARETQYF.

This chain connects TRBV29-1 to TRBJ1-2; 7 positions match TRBD1. The CDR3 is 14 residues long. J gave up 5 bases and V 0 bases, and 6 bases lay outside the gene matches. Germline loops: CDR1 SQVTM, CDR2 ANQGSEA. The CDR3 DNA follows: TGCAGCGTTGAAGAGGGACAGCTACTATATGGCTACACCTTC. Translated: CSVEEGQLLYGYTF. The entire variable domain, with the rest obtained from reference TRBV29-1 and TRBJ1-2, is as follows: SAVISQKPSRDICQRGTSLTIQCQVDSQVTMMFWYRQQPGQSLTLIATANQGSEATYESGFVIDKFPISRPNLTFSTLTVSNMSPEDSSIYLCSVEEGQLLYGYTFGSGTRLTVV.

The chain carries TRBV28 and TRBJ2-1, with 7 bases identical to TRBD2. The V gene's germline CDR1 is MDHEN and CDR2 SYDVKM. This CDR3 spans 14 amino acids. The V and J ends lost 11 bases and 6 bases, in that order; junction bases with no gene match: 13. CDR3 sequence: CASAPLAEVNEQFF. CDR3 bases: TGTGCCTCGGCACCCCTAGCGGAGGTCAATGAGCAGTTCTTC.

The chain joins TRBV23-1 to TRBJ2-5, with a weak D call TRBD2 (5 bases). TRBV23-1 is an ORF for which the function is uncertain. There are 15 residues in the CDR3. V lost 5 bases and J 5 bases, leaving 18 bases between the germline ends. CDR3 sequence: CASSFRAVRRETQYF. The CDR3 DNA reads TGCGCCAGCAGTTTCCGGGCAGTTAGGAGGGAGACCCAGTACTTC.

The V and J genes are TRBV18 and TRBJ2-7, with D tentatively TRBD2 (5 bases). The V gene's germline CDR1 is KGHSH and CDR2 LQKENI. The V end lost 6 bases, the J end lost 13 bases, and 19 bases lay between the germline ends. The CDR3 spans 12 residues. The CDR3 protein is CASSSGGPQSYF. CDR3 sequence (DNA): TGTGCCAGCTCCTCCGGCGGGCCCCAAAGCTACTTC.

This clone has a single count. The rearrangement uses TRBV3-1 (or the pseudogene TRBV3-2) and TRBJ2-1; 9 bases are shared with TRBD1. CDR3 length: 16 residues. Germline trimming cut 3 bases from V and 2 bases from J; bases unmatched to any gene: 5. Per germline, CDR1 LGHDT and CDR2 YNNKEL (reference sequence). The CDR3 bases are TGTGCCAGCAGCCAGGGGACAGGGTTAACCTACAATGAGCAGTTCTTC. Residues: CASSQGTGLTYNEQFF.

This chain connects TRBV14 to TRBJ1-1; perhaps TRBD1 as D (5 bases). V lost 3 bases and J 0 bases, leaving 14 bases between the germline ends. The germline V gene has CDR1 SGHDN and CDR2 FVKESK. CDR3 size: 16 residues. The CDR3 protein is CASSHSKGFMNTEAFF. The DNA for the CDR3 is TGTGCCAGCAGCCATTCGAAGGGGTTCATGAACACTGAAGCTTTCTTT.

The rearrangement links TRBV27 to TRBJ2-7; 10 bases are shared with TRBD1. Germline CDR1 is MNHEY and CDR2 is SMNVEV (reference sequence). There are 15 residues in the CDR3. With 1 base clipped from V and 2 bases from J, the junction kept 2 bases outside the gene matches. Here the CDR3 DNA reads TGTGCCAGCAGTTTATTCGGGACAGGGGCCTACGAGCAGTACTTC. It encodes CASSLFGTGAYEQYF.

The chain joins TRBV4-2 to TRBJ1-2; 7 bases are a match to TRBD1. Per the germline V gene, CDR1 is LGHNA and CDR2 is YNFKEQ. This CDR3 is 14 amino acids long. The V gene end was trimmed by 1 base and the J gene end by 6 bases; junction bases not matched to a gene: 5. CDR3 sequence (DNA): TGTGCCAGCAGCCAAGGGGTTCAGGGGGATGGCTACACCTTC. It translates to CASSQGVQGDGYTF.

The genes are TRBV3-1 (or the pseudogene TRBV3-2) and TRBJ1-2, with D possibly matching TRBD1 (6 bases). The V gene lost 4 bases and the J gene lost 2 bases, with 17 bases spanning the gap. The CDR3 consists of 16 residues. The germline CDR1 and CDR2 sequences are LGHDT and YNNKEL (reference sequence). CDR3: CASSLMTGGGNYGYTF. DNA for the CDR3: TGTGCCAGCAGCCTCATGACCGGGGGGGGCAACTATGGCTACACCTTC.

V gene TRBV6-5 combines with J gene TRBJ1-2; D not resolved. V was trimmed by 11 bases and J by 1 base, leaving 14 bases between them. The V gene's germline CDR1 is MNHEY and CDR2 SVGAGI. CDR3 length: 13 residues. The CDR3: CAAIGLNNYGYTF. CDR3 in DNA: TGTGCCGCTATTGGACTGAATAACTATGGCTACACCTTC.

The DNA for the CDR3 is TGTGCCAGCAGCTCCAGTACAGGGGGTGCAGATACGCAGTATTTT. This sequence encodes CASSSSTGGADTQYF. The chain carries TRBV5-8 and TRBJ2-3; TRBD1 agrees at 8 bases. Germline V gives CDR1 SGHTS, CDR2 YDEGEE. The CDR3 totals 15 residues. Germline trimming cut 3 bases from V and 4 bases from J; bases unmatched to any gene: 7.

The chain joins TRBV29-1 to TRBJ2-3; 8 bases align to TRBD2. Germline values: CDR1 SQVTM, CDR2 ANQGSEA. The CDR3 has 14 amino acids. After removal of 6 bases from V and 4 bases from J, the junction contained 9 bases not matched to a gene. In DNA, the CDR3 is TGCAGCGTCCAACGTGGACTAGCTCCAGATACGCAGTATTTT. Amino acids: CSVQRGLAPDTQYF.

This clone appeared once. This chain uses TRBV11-2 with TRBJ1-3, with 8 bases fitting TRBD1. This CDR3 has 18 amino acids. Germline trimming cut 5 bases from V and 3 bases from J; bases unmatched to any gene: 15. Germline V gene sequence: CDR1 SGHAT, CDR2 FQNNGV. The CDR3 coding sequence is TGTGCCAGCAGCACCCCGACCCAGGGGGCCTTCCGTGGAAACACCATATATTTT. Protein product: CASSTPTQGAFRGNTIYF. The full variable domain, with the rest looked up from reference TRBV11-2 and TRBJ1-3, is EAGVAQSPRYKIIEKRQSVAFWCNPISGHATLYWYQQILGQGPKLLIQFQNNGVVDDSQLPKDRFSAERLKGVDSTLKIQPAKLEDSAVYLCASSTPTQGAFRGNTIYFGEGSWLTVV.

V is TRBV11-1 and J is TRBJ1-6; no clear D gene. The germline V and J ends were trimmed by 3 bases and 10 bases, with 13 bases remaining between them. The CDR3 has 14 residues. Germline V gene sequence: CDR1 SGHAT, CDR2 FQDESV (reference sequence). The CDR3 protein is CASSFGPGRSPLHF. CDR3 DNA sequence: TGTGCCAGCAGCTTTGGACCCGGGAGGTCACCCCTCCACTTT. Supplemented by reference TRBV11-1 and TRBJ1-6, the full variable domain reads EAEVAQSPRYKITEKSQAVAFWCDPISGHATLYWYRQILGQGPELLVQFQDESVVDDSQLPKDRFSAERLKGVDSTLKIQPAELGDSAMYLCASSFGPGRSPLHFGNGTRLTVT.

The rearrangement uses TRBV30 and TRBJ1-2; the match to TRBD1 covers 9 bases. J gave up 3 bases and V 3 bases, and 8 bases lay outside the gene matches. The CDR3 totals 15 residues. Germline CDR1 reads GTSNPN; CDR2 reads SVGIG (reference sequence). In DNA, the CDR3 is TGTGCCTGGAGGGAGACAGGGGGTGCCTACTATGGCTACACCTTC. This sequence encodes CAWRETGGAYYGYTF.

The V call is TRBV7-8, the J call TRBJ2-7; D not certain. The length of the CDR3 is 12 residues. Trimming shortened V by 5 bases and J by 3 bases, and 8 bases separated the two germline ends. Per germline, CDR1 SGHVS and CDR2 FQNEAQ. CDR3 residues: CASSPHSYEQYF. The CDR3 bases are TGTGCCAGCAGCCCCCACAGCTACGAGCAGTACTTC.

This clone was seen a few times. The chain uses TRBV2 and TRBJ2-2; D gene unclear. CDR1 SNHLY and CDR2 FYNNEI come from the germline V gene. Trimming pared 8 bases from V and 6 bases from J, leaving 16 bases between. The CDR3 is 14 amino acids. The CDR3 DNA reads TGTGCCAGCTCTAGGCTGCCGACGGCCGGGGAGCTGTTTTTT. This gives the protein CASSRLPTAGELFF.

The chain combines TRBV6-1 with TRBJ2-1; 12 bases are shared with TRBD2. Germline V lookup: CDR1 MNHNS, CDR2 SASEGT. The CDR3 loop spans 16 amino acids. With 3 bases clipped from V and 2 bases from J, the junction kept 2 bases outside the gene matches. CDR3: CASSDPSGRAYNEQFF. DNA of the CDR3: TGTGCCAGCAGTGATCCTAGCGGGAGGGCCTACAATGAGCAGTTCTTC.

This rearrangement joins TRBV3-1 (or the pseudogene TRBV3-2) to TRBJ1-1, with 7 nucleotides matching TRBD1. The J segment lost 5 bases and the V segment lost 1 base, leaving 1 base of the junction unmatched. The germline CDR1 and CDR2 sequences are LGHDT and YNNKEL (reference sequence). The CDR3 length is 13 residues. CDR3 coding DNA: TGTGCCAGCAGCCAAGTCAGGGGGACTGAAGCTTTCTTT. It translates to CASSQVRGTEAFF.